This TCR beta chain comes out of a study of cytomegalovirus exposure and HLA in healthy donors. Overall study results and limits: Cytomegalovirus association was listed for 164 TCR beta chains. Trimming of TCR beta V- and J-genes showed a link, identified in a later analysis, to a missense DCLRE1C variant. Specificity of a few CMV-associated chains for CMV antigens was verified in vitro.

Both 60 Vbeta primers and 13 Jbeta primers went into the PCR. Produced via immunoSEQ multiplex PCR; TCRdb's table is partial and in-frame only. The sample contains 85,000 to 100,000 clones, nearly 80% of which appear only once. Germline assignment: CDR1 KGHSH and CDR2 LQKENI. The CDR3 loop spans 15 amino acids. V gave up 2 bases and J gave up 2 bases, with 11 bases separating them. To note about this clone: Antigen: not known.

Donors had nominal health at sampling but likely had unrecorded immune exposures. The rearrangement links TRBV18 to TRBJ2-3; D is unclear. The receptor comes from a woman aged 40 to 50 in good health and CMV-seronegative. The sample taken for sequencing was PBMCs. DNA for the CDR3: TGTGCCAGCTCACCATTCGAAGCCCCCACAGATACGCAGTATTTT. Amino acids: CASSPFEAPTDTQYF.